This T cell receptor (beta chain) came from a study of regulatory T cells in long-lasting Graves disease. Study conclusions and caveats: Persistent patients shared more public clonotypes (around 3,000) than new patients (approximately 900). Persistent disease was associated with favored TRBV28 usage and with favored use of TRBJ1-2 and TRBJ2-5.

This clonotype was detected ten times or more. Antigen specificity is unknown. Assembly of TCR beta libraries relied on iRepertoire HTBI primers together with Arm-PCR of CDR3 regions. Original handling: From all samples, identification returned 14 TRBJ and approximately 62 TRBV segments. A single record per CDR3 protein comes from TCRdb applying MiXCR to the multiplex PCR reads. V and J calls and clone size were set by TCRdb, not the authors. The sample comprises roughly 400,000 distinct CDR3 sequences, around 20% of which are singletons, and less than 25% rests with the top ten. CDR3 length: 15 residues. V was clipped by 6 bases and J by 7 bases; unmatched bases: 8. The time point denotes: persistent/refractory GD, antithyroid drugs over 5 years with positive TRAb. Following extraction of RNA from PBMCs, that RNA was used to make the TCR library. Graves' disease diagnoses followed American Thyroid Association guidelines.

The clonotype was recovered from a female donor with Graves disease. The chain is built from TRBV12-3 or TRBV12-4 and TRBJ1-6; 8 positions match TRBD1. Specimen: peripheral blood mononuclear cells (PBMCs), collected when the disease was refractory, from a patient treated with antithyroid drugs. The CDR3 spells CASRRGQGRNSPLHF. In nucleotides, the CDR3 is TGTGCCAGCAGACGAGGACAGGGTAGGAATTCACCCCTCCACTTT.